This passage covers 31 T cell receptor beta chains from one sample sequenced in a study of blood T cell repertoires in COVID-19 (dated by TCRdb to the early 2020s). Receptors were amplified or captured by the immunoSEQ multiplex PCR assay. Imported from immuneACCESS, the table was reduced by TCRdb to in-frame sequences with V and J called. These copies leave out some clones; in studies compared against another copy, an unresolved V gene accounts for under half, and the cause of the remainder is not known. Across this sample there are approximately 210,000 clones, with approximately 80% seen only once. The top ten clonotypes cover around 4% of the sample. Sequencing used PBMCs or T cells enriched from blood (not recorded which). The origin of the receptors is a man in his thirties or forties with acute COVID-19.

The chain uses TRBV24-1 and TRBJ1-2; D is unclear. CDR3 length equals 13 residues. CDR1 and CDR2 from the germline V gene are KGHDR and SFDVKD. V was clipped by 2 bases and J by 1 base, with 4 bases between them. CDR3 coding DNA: TGTGCCACCAGTGATTCTCTTAACTATGGCTACACCTTC. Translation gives CATSDSLNYGYTF.

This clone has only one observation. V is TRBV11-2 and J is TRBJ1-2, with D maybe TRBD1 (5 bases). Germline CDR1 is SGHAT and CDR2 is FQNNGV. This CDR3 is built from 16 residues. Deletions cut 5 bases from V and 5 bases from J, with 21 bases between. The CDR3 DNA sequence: TGTGCCAGCAGCCGGAGGGGCAGTTCCCACTCTTATGGCTACACCTTC. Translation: CASSRRGSSHSYGYTF.

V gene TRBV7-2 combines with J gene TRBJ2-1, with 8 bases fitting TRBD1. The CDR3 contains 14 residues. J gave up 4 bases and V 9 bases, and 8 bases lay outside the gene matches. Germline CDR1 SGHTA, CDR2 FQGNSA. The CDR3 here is CASNTGGSYNEQFF. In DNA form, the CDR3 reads TGTGCCAGTAACACAGGGGGTTCTTACAATGAGCAGTTCTTC.

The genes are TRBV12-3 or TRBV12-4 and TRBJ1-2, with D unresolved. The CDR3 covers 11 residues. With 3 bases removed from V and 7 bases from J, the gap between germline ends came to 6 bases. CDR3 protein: CASSLALGYTF. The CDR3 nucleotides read TGTGCCAGCAGTTTGGCCCTTGGCTACACCTTC.

The CDR3 reads CASSEMGGGSQETQYF. The CDR3 nucleotides are TGTGCCAGCAGCGAGATGGGCGGGGGGTCTCAAGAGACCCAGTACTTC. The chain employs TRBV9 and TRBJ2-5; 8 bases fit TRBD2. The CDR3 runs to 16 residues. CDR1 is SGDLS and CDR2 is YYNGEE in the germline V gene. The ends lost 3 bases at V and 2 bases at J; junction bases unmatched: 9.

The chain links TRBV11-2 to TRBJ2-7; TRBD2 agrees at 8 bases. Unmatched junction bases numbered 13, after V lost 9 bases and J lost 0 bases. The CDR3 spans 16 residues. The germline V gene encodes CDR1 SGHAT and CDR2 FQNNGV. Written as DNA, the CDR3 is TGTGCCAGACTGGGTCTAGCGGGCTGTAGCTCCTACGAGCAGTACTTC. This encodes CARLGLAGCSSYEQYF.

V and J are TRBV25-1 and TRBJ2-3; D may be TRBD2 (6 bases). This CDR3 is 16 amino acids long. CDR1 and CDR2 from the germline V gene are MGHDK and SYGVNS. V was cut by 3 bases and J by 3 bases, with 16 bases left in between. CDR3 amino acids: CASSDYRLAGTDTQYF. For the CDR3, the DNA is TGTGCCAGCAGTGACTACAGATTGGCGGGAACAGATACGCAGTATTTT.

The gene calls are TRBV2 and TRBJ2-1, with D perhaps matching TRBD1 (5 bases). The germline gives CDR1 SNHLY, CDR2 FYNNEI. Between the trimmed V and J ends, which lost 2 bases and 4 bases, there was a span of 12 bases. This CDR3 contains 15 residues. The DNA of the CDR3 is TGTGCCAGCAGTGAAAAGGGGATTGCTTACAATGAGCAGTTCTTC. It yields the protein CASSEKGIAYNEQFF.

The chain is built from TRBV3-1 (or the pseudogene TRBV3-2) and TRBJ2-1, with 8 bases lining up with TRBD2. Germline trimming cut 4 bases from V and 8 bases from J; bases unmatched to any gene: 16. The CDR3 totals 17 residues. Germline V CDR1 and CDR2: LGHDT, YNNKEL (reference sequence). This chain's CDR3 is CASSPRGGVSLLDEQFF. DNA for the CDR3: TGTGCCAGCAGCCCCCGGGGGGGGGTCTCCCTTCTGGATGAGCAGTTCTTC.

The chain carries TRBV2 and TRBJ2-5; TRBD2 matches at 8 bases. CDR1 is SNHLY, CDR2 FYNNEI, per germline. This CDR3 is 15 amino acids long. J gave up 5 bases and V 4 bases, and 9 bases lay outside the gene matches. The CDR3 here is CASSGRLAPWETQYF. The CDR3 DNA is TGTGCCAGCAGTGGCAGACTAGCGCCATGGGAGACCCAGTACTTC.

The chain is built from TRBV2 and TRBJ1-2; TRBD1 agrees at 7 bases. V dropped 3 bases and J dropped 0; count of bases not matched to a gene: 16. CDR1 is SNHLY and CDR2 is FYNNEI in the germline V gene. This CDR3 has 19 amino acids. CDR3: CASSEIKGQRSDSNYGYTF. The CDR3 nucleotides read TGTGCCAGCAGTGAGATTAAGGGACAGCGGTCTGACTCTAACTATGGCTACACCTTC.

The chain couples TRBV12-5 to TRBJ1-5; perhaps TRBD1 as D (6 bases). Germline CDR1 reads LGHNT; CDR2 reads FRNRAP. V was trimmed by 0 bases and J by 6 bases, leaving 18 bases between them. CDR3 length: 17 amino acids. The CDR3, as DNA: TGTGCTAGTGGTTTGGTACTGGAGAGGGGGTACTTTCAGCCCCAGCATTTT. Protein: CASGLVLERGYFQPQHF.

The chain's CDR3 is CASIITRGRANTEAFF. The CDR3 region has the DNA TGTGCCAGCATTATCACAAGAGGCAGGGCGAACACTGAAGCTTTCTTT. The V and J genes are TRBV28 and TRBJ1-1; a weak D match, TRBD1 (5 bases). Between the trimmed V and J ends, which lost 7 bases and 1 base, there was a span of 19 bases. The CDR3 is made up of 16 amino acids. Germline V lookup: CDR1 MDHEN, CDR2 SYDVKM. Based on the CDR3 plus reference TRBV28 and TRBJ1-1, the full variable domain is DVKVTQSSRYLVKRTGEKVFLECVQDMDHENMFWYRQDPGLGLRLIYFSYDVKMKEKGDIPEGYSVSREKKERFSLILESASTNQTSMYLCASIITRGRANTEAFFGQGTRLTVV.

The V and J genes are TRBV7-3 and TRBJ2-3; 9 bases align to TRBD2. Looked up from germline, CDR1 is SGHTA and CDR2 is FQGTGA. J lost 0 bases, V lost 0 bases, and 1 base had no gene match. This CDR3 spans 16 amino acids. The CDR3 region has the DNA TGTGCCAGCAGCTTAACGACTAGCGGTAGCACAGATACGCAGTATTTT. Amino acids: CASSLTTSGSTDTQYF.

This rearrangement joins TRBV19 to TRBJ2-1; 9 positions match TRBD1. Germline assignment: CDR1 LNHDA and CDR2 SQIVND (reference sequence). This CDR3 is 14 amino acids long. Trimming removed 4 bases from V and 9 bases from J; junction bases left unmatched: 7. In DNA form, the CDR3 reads TGTGCCAGTAGTACCGACCGGACAGGGGTTGAGCAGTTCTTC. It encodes CASSTDRTGVEQFF.

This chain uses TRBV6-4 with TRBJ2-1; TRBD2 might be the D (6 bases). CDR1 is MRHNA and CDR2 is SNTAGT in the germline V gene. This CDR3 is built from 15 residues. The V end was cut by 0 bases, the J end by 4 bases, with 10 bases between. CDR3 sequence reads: CASSDSNSGYNEQFF. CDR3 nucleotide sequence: TGTGCCAGCAGTGACTCGAACAGCGGGTACAATGAGCAGTTCTTC.

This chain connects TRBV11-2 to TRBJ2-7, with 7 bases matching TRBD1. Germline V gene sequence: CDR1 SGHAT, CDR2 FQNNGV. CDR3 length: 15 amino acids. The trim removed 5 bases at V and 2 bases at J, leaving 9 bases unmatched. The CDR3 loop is CASSPTAGQAYEQYF. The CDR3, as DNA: TGTGCCAGCAGCCCCACCGCCGGACAGGCCTACGAGCAGTACTTC. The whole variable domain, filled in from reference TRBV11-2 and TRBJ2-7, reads EAGVAQSPRYKIIEKRQSVAFWCNPISGHATLYWYQQILGQGPKLLIQFQNNGVVDDSQLPKDRFSAERLKGVDSTLKIQPAKLEDSAVYLCASSPTAGQAYEQYFGPGTRLTVT.

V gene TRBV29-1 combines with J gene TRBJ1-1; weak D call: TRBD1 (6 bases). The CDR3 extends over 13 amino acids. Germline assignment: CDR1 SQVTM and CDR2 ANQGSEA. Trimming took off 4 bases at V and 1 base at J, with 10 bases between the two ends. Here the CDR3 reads CSVGGRANTEAFF. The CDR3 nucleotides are TGCAGCGTTGGGGGGCGGGCGAACACTGAAGCTTTCTTT.

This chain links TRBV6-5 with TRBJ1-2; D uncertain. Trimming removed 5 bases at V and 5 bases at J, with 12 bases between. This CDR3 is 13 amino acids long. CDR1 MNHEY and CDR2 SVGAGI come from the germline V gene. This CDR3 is CASSLTAMYGYTF. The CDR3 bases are TGTGCCAGCAGTCTAACAGCCATGTATGGCTACACCTTC.

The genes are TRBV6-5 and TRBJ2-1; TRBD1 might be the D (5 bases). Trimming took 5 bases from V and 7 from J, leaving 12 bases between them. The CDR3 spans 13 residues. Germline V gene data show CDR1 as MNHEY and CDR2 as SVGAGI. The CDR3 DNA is TGTGCCAGCAGTACGACAGTTCGTAATGAGCAGTTCTTC. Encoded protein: CASSTTVRNEQFF.

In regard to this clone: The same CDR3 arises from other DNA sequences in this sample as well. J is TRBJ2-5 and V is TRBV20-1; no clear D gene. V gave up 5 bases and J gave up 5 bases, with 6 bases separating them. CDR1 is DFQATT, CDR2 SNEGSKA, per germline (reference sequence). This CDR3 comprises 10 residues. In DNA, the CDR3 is TGCAGTGCTCGGTTGGAGACCCAGTACTTC. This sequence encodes CSARLETQYF.

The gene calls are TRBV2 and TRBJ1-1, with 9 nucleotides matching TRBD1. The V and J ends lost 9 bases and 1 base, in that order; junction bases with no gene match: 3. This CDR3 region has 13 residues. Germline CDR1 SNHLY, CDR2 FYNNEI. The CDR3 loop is CARRDRENTEAFF. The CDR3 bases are TGTGCCAGACGGGACAGGGAGAACACTGAAGCTTTCTTT.

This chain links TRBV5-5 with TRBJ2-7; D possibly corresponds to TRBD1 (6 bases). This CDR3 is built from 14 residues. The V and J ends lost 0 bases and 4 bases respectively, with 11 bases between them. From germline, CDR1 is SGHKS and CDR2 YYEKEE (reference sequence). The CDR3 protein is CASSLAGAGYEQYF. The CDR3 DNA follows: TGTGCCAGCAGCTTGGCAGGGGCCGGGTACGAGCAGTACTTC.

The CDR3 DNA reads TGTGCCAGCTGCGGGGAGTGGAGTGGGAACTCACCCCTCCACTTT. This gives the protein CASCGEWSGNSPLHF. The chain recombines TRBV18 with TRBJ1-6, with no clear D. With 7 bases removed from V and 10 bases from J, the gap between germline ends came to 20 bases. Germline CDR1 is KGHSH and CDR2 is LQKENI. The CDR3 length is 15 residues.

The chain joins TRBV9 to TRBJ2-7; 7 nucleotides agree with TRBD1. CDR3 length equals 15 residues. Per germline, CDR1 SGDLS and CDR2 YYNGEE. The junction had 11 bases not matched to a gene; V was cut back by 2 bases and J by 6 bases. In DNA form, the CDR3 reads TGTGCCAGCAGCGTCGGACCGAGGGGGCCTGTCGAGCAGTACTTC. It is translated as CASSVGPRGPVEQYF.

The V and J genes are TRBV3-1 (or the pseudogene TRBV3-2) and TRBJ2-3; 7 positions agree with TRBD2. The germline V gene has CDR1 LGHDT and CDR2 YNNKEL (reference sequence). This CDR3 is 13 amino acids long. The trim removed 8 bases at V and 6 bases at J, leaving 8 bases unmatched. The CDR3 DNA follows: TGTGCCAGCTCGGACTGGCGGGGGGATACGCAGTATTTT. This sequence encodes CASSDWRGDTQYF.

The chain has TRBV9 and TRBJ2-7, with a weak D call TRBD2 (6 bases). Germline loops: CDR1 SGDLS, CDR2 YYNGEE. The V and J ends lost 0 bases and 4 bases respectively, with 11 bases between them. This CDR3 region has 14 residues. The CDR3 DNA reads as TGTGCCAGCAGCGTAGACGCGGGGTCATACGAGCAGTACTTC. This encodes CASSVDAGSYEQYF.

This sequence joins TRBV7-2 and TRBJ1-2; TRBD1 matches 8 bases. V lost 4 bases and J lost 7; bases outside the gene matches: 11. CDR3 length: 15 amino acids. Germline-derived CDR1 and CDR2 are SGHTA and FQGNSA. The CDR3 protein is CASSSNAGQVSGYTF. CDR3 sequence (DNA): TGTGCCAGCAGCTCGAACGCGGGACAGGTATCTGGCTACACCTTC.

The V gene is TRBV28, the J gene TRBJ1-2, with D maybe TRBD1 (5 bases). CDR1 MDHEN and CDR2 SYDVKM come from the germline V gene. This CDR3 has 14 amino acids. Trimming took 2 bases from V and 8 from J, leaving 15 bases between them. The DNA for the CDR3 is TGTGCCAGCAGTTTAGCGGGGGGAAAAGGGGGCTACACCTTC. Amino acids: CASSLAGGKGGYTF.

The CDR3 loop reads CASSWDSHEKLFF. CDR3 nucleotide sequence: TGCGCCAGCAGCTGGGACAGTCATGAAAAACTGTTTTTT. The chain recombines TRBV5-1 with TRBJ1-4; 7 nucleotides align to TRBD1. V trimming: 3 bases; J trimming: 6 bases; junction bases outside the gene matches: 2. Per germline, CDR1 SGHRS and CDR2 YFSETQ. The CDR3 contains 13 residues.

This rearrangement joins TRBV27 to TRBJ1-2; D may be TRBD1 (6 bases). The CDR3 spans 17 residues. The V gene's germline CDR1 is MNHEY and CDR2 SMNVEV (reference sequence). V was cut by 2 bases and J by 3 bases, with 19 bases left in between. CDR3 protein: CASSLKRSAGAYYGYTF. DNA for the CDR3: TGTGCCAGCAGTTTAAAACGGTCCGCAGGGGCCTACTATGGCTACACCTTC.